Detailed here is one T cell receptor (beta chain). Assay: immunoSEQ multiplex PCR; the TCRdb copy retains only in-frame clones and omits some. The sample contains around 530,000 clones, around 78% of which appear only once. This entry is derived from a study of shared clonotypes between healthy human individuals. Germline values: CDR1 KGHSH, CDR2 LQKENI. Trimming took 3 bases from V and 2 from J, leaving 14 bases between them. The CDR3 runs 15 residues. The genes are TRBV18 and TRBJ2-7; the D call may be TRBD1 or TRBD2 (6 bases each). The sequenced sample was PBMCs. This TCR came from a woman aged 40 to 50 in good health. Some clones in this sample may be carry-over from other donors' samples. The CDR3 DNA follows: TGTGCCAGCTCACCGGGGGCAGGGGAGGCCTACGAGCAGTACTTC. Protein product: CASSPGAGEAYEQYF. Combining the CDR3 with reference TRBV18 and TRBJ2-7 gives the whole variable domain NAGVMQNPRHLVRRRGQEARLRCSPMKGHSHVYWYRQLPEEGLKFMVYLQKENIIDESGMPKERFSAEFPKEGPSILRIQQVVRGDSAAYFCASSPGAGEAYEQYFGPGTRLTVT.